This is a list of T cell receptor beta chains from one sample in a study of blood T cells in healthy people across ages. One entry per CDR3 protein results from TCRdb running MiXCR on the 5' RACE reads. The sample lists hundreds of thousands of distinct CDR3 sequences; around two fifths were seen once. Specimen: blood. These receptors came from a man in his sixties in good health. The CDR3 runs from the conserved cysteine through the conserved F or W. D genes are given only for firm matches. Size is stated for part of the rows, as once, few or many counts, or as a class when the clone is expanded.

CASSQDPRGRETQYF | TGCGCCAGCAGCCAAGACCCCCGGGGGCGAGAGACCCAGTACTTC | NA | TRBV4-3 | NA | TRBJ2-5
CVSSQAGGYTEAFF | TGTGTCAGCAGCCAAGCTGGCGGTTACACTGAAGCTTTCTTT | NA | TRBV14 | NA | TRBJ1-1
CASSYTGTSSDEQYF | TGTGCCAGCAGCTATACAGGGACTAGCTCCGACGAGCAGTACTTC | NA | TRBV7-2 | TRBD2 | TRBJ2-7
CSVRGESGNTIYF | TGCAGCGTGAGAGGGGAGTCTGGAAACACCATATATTTT | NA | TRBV29-1 | NA | TRBJ1-3
CASTLAGLSHETQYF | TGTGCCAGCACCCTAGCGGGGTTAAGCCACGAGACCCAGTACTTC | few | TRBV6-2/TRBV6-3 | TRBD2 | TRBJ2-5
CASSLVLRGGIDEQYF | TGTGCCAGCAGCTTGGTGTTGCGGGGGGGCATAGATGAGCAGTACTTC | NA | TRBV5-5 | TRBD2 | TRBJ2-5
CSASPLGGANTEAFF | TGCAGTGCTAGTCCCCTTGGAGGGGCGAACACTGAAGCTTTCTTT | NA | TRBV20-1 | NA | TRBJ1-1
CASRGSGEKLFF | TGTGCCAGCCGGGGGTCCGGGGAAAAACTGTTTTTT | NA | TRBV2 | NA | TRBJ1-4
CASNRGSATNEKLFF | TGTGCCAGCAACCGGGGGAGTGCAACTAATGAAAAACTGTTTTTT | NA | TRBV6-1 | NA | TRBJ1-4
CASSRRGGNEQFF | TGTGCCAGCAGCAGAAGGGGGGGCAATGAGCAGTTCTTC | few | TRBV21-1 | NA | TRBJ2-1
CSVAQANEQFF | TGCAGCGTTGCTCAGGCCAATGAGCAGTTCTTC | few | TRBV29-1 | NA | TRBJ2-1
CASKDPAGGRYEQYF | TGTGCCAGCAAGGACCCTGCGGGGGGCCGCTACGAGCAGTACTTC | NA | TRBV27 | TRBD2 | TRBJ2-7
CASYPGTGAYEQCF | TGCGCCAGCTACCCCGGGACAGGGGCGTACGAGCAGTGCTTC | NA | TRBV5-1 | TRBD1 | TRBJ2-4
CASSRRTGANSPLHF | TGTGCCAGCAGCCGTAGGACAGGGGCTAATTCACCCCTCCACTTT | few | TRBV7-9 | TRBD1 | TRBJ1-6
CSVDRDRGTYGYTF | TGCAGCGTTGATAGGGACAGGGGTACCTATGGCTACACCTTC | NA | TRBV29-1 | TRBD1 | TRBJ1-2
CAIRNSGTSGKEQYF | TGTGCCATCAGAAATTCCGGGACTAGCGGAAAAGAGCAGTACTTC | NA | TRBV10-3 | TRBD2 | TRBJ2-4
CATSRESQETQYF | TGTGCCACCAGCAGAGAATCTCAAGAGACCCAGTACTTC | few | TRBV15 | NA | TRBJ2-5
CASRRNGSPPHF | TGTGCCAGCAGACGAAATGGTTCACCCCCCCACTTT | NA | TRBV28 | NA | TRBJ1-6
CAISGFEVDTEAFF | TGTGCCATCAGTGGCTTCGAGGTGGACACTGAAGCTTTCTTT | NA | TRBV10-3 | NA | TRBJ1-1
CASSLVPGASYEQYF | TGCGCCAGCAGCTTGGTTCCGGGGGCGTCTTACGAGCAGTACTTC | many | TRBV5-1 | NA | TRBJ2-7
CSVEEWTSEETQYF | TGCAGCGTTGAAGAGTGGACTAGCGAAGAGACCCAGTACTTC | many | TRBV29-1 | TRBD2 | TRBJ2-5
CASRGPVGETQYF | TGTGCCAGCAGAGGTCCGGTCGGAGAGACCCAGTACTTC | NA | TRBV6-2/TRBV6-3 | NA | TRBJ2-5
CASSLAPSGVCSPLHF | TGTGCCAGCAGCTTAGCGCCATCGGGGGTTTGTTCACCCCTCCACTTT | few | TRBV7-6 | NA | TRBJ1-6
CASRPGQGSVYSNQPQHF | TGTGCCAGCAGGCCCGGACAGGGGTCGGTCTATAGCAATCAGCCCCAGCATTTT | few | TRBV6-1 | TRBD1 | TRBJ1-5
CASRWDRASPLHF | TGTGCCAGCAGATGGGACAGGGCTTCACCCCTCCACTTT | once | TRBV3-1 | TRBD1 | TRBJ1-6
CASSPTRDEKLFF | TGTGCCAGCTCACCCACCCGGGATGAAAAACTGTTTTTT | many | TRBV18 | NA | TRBJ1-4
CASSPTAGGYGYTF | TGTGCCAGCAGCCCCACAGCAGGGGGCTATGGCTACACCTTC | many | TRBV7-2 | TRBD1 | TRBJ1-2
CSVDRAAGETQYF | TGCAGCGTTGACCGCGCAGCCGGGGAGACCCAGTACTTC | NA | TRBV29-1 | NA | TRBJ2-5
CASSLHLAGEAFF | TGTGCCAGCAGCCTCCACTTGGCAGGTGAAGCTTTCTTT | few | TRBV7-9 | NA | TRBJ1-1
CASSLVLGGTEAFF | TGTGCCAGCAGCTTAGTTTTGGGTGGAACTGAAGCTTTCTTT | NA | TRBV7-2 | NA | TRBJ1-1
CSARGREGYGYTF | TGCAGTGCTAGGGGCAGGGAGGGCTATGGCTACACCTTC | NA | TRBV20-1 | NA | TRBJ1-2